This T cell receptor (beta chain) is drawn from a study of CD8 T cells in ankylosing spondylitis. A few counts support this clonotype. A single record per CDR3 protein comes from TCRdb applying MiXCR to the 5' RACE reads. There are 90,000 to 120,000 distinct CDR3 sequences in the sample; under 30% occur only once, and about 12% lies in the top ten. The source of this sequence is a male donor with ankylosing spondylitis. The sample comprised synovial fluid, either unsorted or a sorted T cell fraction (not recorded which).

CDR3 nucleotide sequence: TGTGCCAGCAGCTTAAGCAATAGCAATCAGCCCCAGCATTTT. It yields the protein CASSLSNSNQPQHF. This chain connects TRBV5-6 to TRBJ1-5; D is uncertain. The CDR3 has 14 residues. Germline CDR1 and CDR2: SGHDT and YYEEEE. The ends were cut back, 2 bases at V and 0 bases at J, with 6 bases in the middle.